This TCR beta chain was identified during a study of beta chain features in type 1 diabetes. Study-level results: A moderate, significant TCRB CDR3 shortening appeared in type 1 diabetes across four CD4+ subsets. The influence of HLA type on TCRB rearrangement stayed undetermined.

Since all of the isolated RNA was reverse transcribed, expressed TCRB transcripts were what got sequenced. Generated by immunoSEQ multiplex PCR, the TCRdb table keeps only in-frame clones and is missing some. The sample includes about 270,000 clones, roughly an eighth of them seen just once. Regarding this clone: The antigen remains unidentified.

The sequenced sample consisted of naive CD4+ T cells from blood. The TCR comes from a man aged 25 to 40 with type 1 diabetes.

CDR3 loop: CASSLTGTNSNQPQHF. The CDR3 region has the DNA TGCGCCAGCAGCCTTACAGGAACGAATAGCAATCAGCCCCAGCATTTT. This chain links TRBV5-1 with TRBJ1-5; D perhaps matches TRBD1 (5 bases). The CDR3 runs to 16 residues. Germline V CDR1 and CDR2: SGHRS, YFSETQ. Trimming shortened V by 4 bases and J by 0 bases, and 14 bases separated the two germline ends.